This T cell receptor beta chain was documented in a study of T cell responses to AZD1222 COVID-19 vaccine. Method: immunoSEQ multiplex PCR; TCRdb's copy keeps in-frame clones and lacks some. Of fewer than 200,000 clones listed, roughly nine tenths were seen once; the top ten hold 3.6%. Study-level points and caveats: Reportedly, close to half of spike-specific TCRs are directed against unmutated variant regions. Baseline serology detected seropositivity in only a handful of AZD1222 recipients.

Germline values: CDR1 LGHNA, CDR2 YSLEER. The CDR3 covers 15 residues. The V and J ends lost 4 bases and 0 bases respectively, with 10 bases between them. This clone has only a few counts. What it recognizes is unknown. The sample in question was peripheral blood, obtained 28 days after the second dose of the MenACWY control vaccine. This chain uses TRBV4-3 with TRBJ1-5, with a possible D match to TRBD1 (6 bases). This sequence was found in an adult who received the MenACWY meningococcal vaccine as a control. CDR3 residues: CASSPTGNSNQPQHF. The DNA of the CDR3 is TGCGCCAGCAGCCCAACAGGGAATAGCAATCAGCCCCAGCATTTT.